This TCR beta chain was recovered during a study of molecular identifiers for immune sequencing clone quantification. General study points: Reports indicate spiked Jurkat TCR RNA from one cell could be found among roughly 980,000 naive cells.

This CDR3 is 17 amino acids long. The V gene's germline CDR1 is SEHNR and CDR2 FQNEAQ (reference sequence). V was pared by 5 bases and J by 4 bases, with 22 bases between. On this clonotype: Its specificity is not known. This may stem from a read error, because a much larger clone lies one nucleotide away.

Libraries of bulk TCR were made by previously described methods (with listed TCR primers). One entry per CDR3 protein results from TCRdb running MiXCR on the PCR reads. The repertoire holds some 580,000 distinct CDR3 sequences, 25% seen once, with roughly 0.83% in the top ten. From approximately 20,000 to 1,000,000 sorted cells, naive CD8 libraries were generated with 10%, 30% or 50% RNA. The sequencing input was naive CD8+ T cells from blood, with Jurkat cell RNA spiked in. The subset here: FACS-sorted CD8+CD4-CCR7+CD45RA+ naive T cells. This TCR was recovered from a human donor in good health. Some libraries in this study had Jurkat cell RNA spiked in. The rearrangement uses TRBV7-9 and TRBJ2-3, with D hard to call. CDR3 sequence reads: CASSHHHRLEPPDTQYF. In DNA, the CDR3 is TGTGCCAGCAGCCACCATCACCGTTTGGAGCCCCCAGATACGCAGTATTTT.